These 14 T cell receptor beta chains were all obtained from the same sample, sequenced in a study of OX40 agonist ivuxolimab in advanced cancers. Profiling relied on immunoSEQ multiplex PCR, and the TCRdb table lists in-frame clones only, not all of them. The data show some 17,000 clones, about 86% seen once. Specimen: CD4+ or CD8+ T cells sorted from blood, collected in a trial of the OX40 agonist ivuxolimab. These receptors originate from an adult with an advanced solid tumor such as melanoma, head and neck, liver or kidney cancer.

The chain joins TRBV6-5 to TRBJ2-7; maybe TRBD1 (5 bases). V lost 6 bases to trimming and J lost 7 bases, with 19 bases between them. The CDR3 loop spans 14 amino acids. The V gene's germline CDR1 is MNHEY and CDR2 SVGAGI. The CDR3 reads CASSQDRVGVEQYF. As DNA, the CDR3 is TGTGCCAGCAGCCAAGACAGAGTCGGAGTGGAGCAGTACTTC.

This clone was seen only once. The chain employs TRBV6-5 and TRBJ2-5; D is possibly TRBD1 (7 bases). In germline, CDR1 is MNHEY, CDR2 SVGAGI. The CDR3 extends over 15 amino acids. The germline V and J ends were trimmed by 0 bases and 5 bases, with 13 bases remaining between them. The CDR3 bases are TGTGCCAGCAGTTACTCAGCCAGGGGGAGGGAGACCCAGTACTTC. Translation: CASSYSARGRETQYF.

This clone was seen more than once but under ten times. The J gene is TRBJ1-1, the V gene TRBV7-3; D remains ambiguous. V dropped 2 bases and J dropped 1 base, with 5 bases sitting between them. CDR1 SGHTA and CDR2 FQGTGA come from the germline V gene. There are 13 residues in the CDR3. CDR3 in amino acids: CASSLWANTEAFF. DNA of the CDR3: TGTGCCAGCAGCTTATGGGCGAACACTGAAGCTTTCTTT. Variable domain in full (rest from reference TRBV7-3 and TRBJ1-1): GAGVSQTPSNKVTEKGKYVELRCDPISGHTALYWYRQSLGQGPEFLIYFQGTGAADDSGLPNDRFFAVRPEGSVSTLKIQRTERGDSAVYLCASSLWANTEAFFGQGTRLTVV.

CDR3 sequence: CASSPQGANGSPLHF. The CDR3 DNA reads TGTGCCAGCAGCCCACAGGGGGCTAACGGTTCACCCCTCCACTTT. The chain joins TRBV11-2 to TRBJ1-6; 9 positions match TRBD1. Germline CDR1 SGHAT, CDR2 FQNNGV. The ends lost 5 bases at V and 9 bases at J; junction bases unmatched: 8. This CDR3 is 15 amino acids long.

In this sample, this clone turned up once. The rearrangement links TRBV19 to TRBJ2-5, with D perhaps assigned TRBD1 or TRBD2 (6 bases each). The CDR3 is 14 amino acids. With 5 bases removed from V and 5 bases from J, the gap between germline ends came to 15 bases. Germline V gives CDR1 LNHDA, CDR2 SQIVND (reference sequence). For the CDR3, the DNA is TGTGCCAGTAGTGCCGGGGGCAATGGGGAGACCCAGTACTTC. Residues: CASSAGGNGETQYF. Supplemented by reference TRBV19 and TRBJ2-5, the full variable domain reads DGGITQSPKYLFRKEGQNVTLSCEQNLNHDAMYWYRQDPGQGLRLIYYSQIVNDFQKGDIAEGYSVSREKKESFPLTVTSAQKNPTAFYLCASSAGGNGETQYFGPGTRLLVL.

The chain carries TRBV4-2 and TRBJ2-1, with 10 bases identical to TRBD2. This CDR3 is built from 16 residues. CDR1 and CDR2 from the germline V gene are LGHNA and YNFKEQ. The V and J ends lost 1 base and 5 bases, in that order; junction bases with no gene match: 5. The CDR3 sequence: CASSQAQREGNNEQFF. The DNA of the CDR3 is TGTGCCAGCAGCCAAGCCCAGCGGGAGGGTAACAATGAGCAGTTCTTC.

The chain joins TRBV15 to TRBJ1-5; D not certain. Trimming pared 0 bases from V and 7 bases from J, leaving 10 bases between. Germline V lookup: CDR1 LNHNV, CDR2 YYDKDF (reference sequence). This CDR3 region has 14 residues. For the CDR3, the DNA is TGTGCCACCAGCAGAGATAATAGCCGGCAGCCCCAGCATTTT. Translating it yields CATSRDNSRQPQHF. Full variable domain (rest looked up from reference TRBV15 and TRBJ1-5): DAMVIQNPRYQVTQFGKPVTLSCSQTLNHNVMYWYQQKSSQAPKLLFHYYDKDFNNEADTPDNFQSRRPNTSFCFLDIRSPGLGDTAMYLCATSRDNSRQPQHFGDGTRLSIL.

The rearrangement links TRBV15 to TRBJ1-1; D unclear. The V end lost 3 bases, the J end lost 1 base, and 9 bases lay between the germline ends. This CDR3 spans 14 amino acids. Germline-derived CDR1 and CDR2 are LNHNV and YYDKDF (reference sequence). The CDR3 DNA is TGTGCCACCAGCAGGGGGTTCCAGAACACTGAAGCTTTCTTT. It yields the protein CATSRGFQNTEAFF.

This chain connects TRBV27 to TRBJ2-1, with TRBD2 identical over 15 bases. Germline-derived CDR1 and CDR2 are MNHEY and SMNVEV (reference sequence). V gave up 2 bases and J gave up 6 bases; unmatched junction bases: 5. This CDR3 is built from 17 residues. DNA of the CDR3: TGTGCCAGCAGTTTAGTAGGACTAGCGGGAGGGGGCAATGAGCAGTTCTTC. The encoded protein is CASSLVGLAGGGNEQFF.

This clone showed up just a few times. The V call is TRBV9, the J call TRBJ1-1; D unclear. Germline V lookup: CDR1 SGDLS, CDR2 YYNGEE. The CDR3 has 13 residues. The V end lost 0 bases, the J end lost 10 bases, and 13 bases lay between the germline ends. The CDR3 coding sequence is TGTGCCAGCAGCGTAGAGCCCCATGCTATAGCTTTCTTT. This sequence encodes CASSVEPHAIAFF.

V and J are TRBV7-9 and TRBJ1-5; D is unclear. The V and J ends lost 3 bases and 1 base respectively, with 1 base between them. This CDR3 is built from 12 residues. CDR1 is SEHNR, CDR2 FQNEAQ, per germline (reference sequence). CDR3 in DNA: TGTGCCAGCAGCTTCAGCAATCAGCCCCAGCATTTT. Residues: CASSFSNQPQHF.

The rearrangement links TRBV30 to TRBJ1-2; D is ambiguous. Germline V gives CDR1 GTSNPN, CDR2 SVGIG (reference sequence). This CDR3 has 13 amino acids. The V end lost 0 bases, the J end lost 8 bases, and 13 bases lay between the germline ends. CDR3 DNA sequence: TGTGCCTGGAGTGTAGACGGCCATGGGGGCTACACCTTC. The encoded protein is CAWSVDGHGGYTF. Combining the CDR3 with reference TRBV30 and TRBJ1-2 gives the whole variable domain SQTIHQWPATLVQPVGSPLSLECTVEGTSNPNLYWYRQAAGRGLQLLFYSVGIGQISSEVPQNLSASRPQDRQFILSSKKLLLSDSGFYLCAWSVDGHGGYTFGSGTRLTVV.

The chain employs TRBV10-3 and TRBJ1-5; D perhaps matches TRBD1 (6 bases). CDR1 is ENHRY, CDR2 SYGVKD, per germline. Trimming stripped 9 bases from V and 5 bases from J, with 14 bases between. The CDR3 has 13 amino acids. The chain's CDR3 is CAIRWGAHQPQHF. CDR3 coding DNA: TGTGCCATTAGGTGGGGGGCCCATCAGCCCCAGCATTTT.

The chain employs TRBV18 and TRBJ1-1; weak D call: TRBD1 (5 bases). V gave up 3 bases and J gave up 2 bases, with 13 bases separating them. CDR1 KGHSH and CDR2 LQKENI come from the germline V gene. The CDR3 sequence is 15 residues long. CDR3 sequence (DNA): TGTGCCAGCTCACCTCAGAGAGACAGCAACACTGAAGCTTTCTTT. Translated, it gives CASSPQRDSNTEAFF.